The 21 T cell receptor beta chains below come from one sample, sequenced in a study of regulatory T cells in long-lasting Graves disease. In building TCR beta libraries, iRepertoire HTBI primers were used together with Arm-PCR of CDR3 regions. In TCRdb, the multiplex PCR reads were re-called with MiXCR into one record per CDR3 protein. The sample carries some 560,000 distinct CDR3 sequences, about 16% recorded once. The time point here: newly diagnosed GD, antithyroid drugs for less than 3 months. PBMC-extracted RNA yielded the TCR library. These data also featured in a second study, about T cells in Graves' hyperthyroidism and ophthalmopathy.

Sequences were derived from peripheral blood mononuclear cells (PBMCs), sampled at new diagnosis, from a patient treated with antithyroid drugs. The receptor set was obtained from a middle-aged woman with Graves disease.

This clonotype has a handful of counts. The rearrangement joins TRBV29-1 to TRBJ1-2, with a tentative D call TRBD1 (5 bases). Trimming removed 3 bases at V and 4 bases at J, with 12 bases between. Germline values: CDR1 SQVTM, CDR2 ANQGSEA. There are 13 residues in the CDR3. The CDR3 DNA reads TGCAGCGTTGAGCAGGGAGGCAGCTATGGCTACACCTTC. Protein product: CSVEQGGSYGYTF.

This clonotype was counted between two and nine times. V usage is TRBV24-1 and J usage is TRBJ2-1; 9 nucleotides align to TRBD1. J was trimmed by 7 bases and V by 3 bases; bases with no gene match: 9. CDR3 length: 16 residues. The germline V gene has CDR1 KGHDR and CDR2 SFDVKD. CDR3 DNA sequence: TGTGCCACCAGTGATGCCCCGGGACAGGGAGGGAATGAGCAGTTCTTC. The encoded protein is CATSDAPGQGGNEQFF.

In this sample, this clonotype turned up many times. The chain employs TRBV20-1 and TRBJ2-5; 7 nucleotides line up with TRBD1. Germline CDR1 and CDR2: DFQATT and SNEGSKA (reference sequence). J was trimmed by 5 bases and V by 6 bases; bases with no gene match: 6. The CDR3 consists of 12 residues. As DNA, the CDR3 is TGCAGTGCCAGGGGGTTCCTCGAGACCCAGTACTTC. It is translated as CSARGFLETQYF.

This clonotype was detected ten times or more. The gene calls are TRBV29-1 and TRBJ1-1; a possible D gene is TRBD1 (6 bases). The V gene's germline CDR1 is SQVTM and CDR2 ANQGSEA. Deletions cut 3 bases from V and 3 bases from J, with 14 bases between. The CDR3 consists of 14 residues. The CDR3 nucleotides read TGCAGCGTTGAGAGGGGGTCCACGCACACTGAAGCTTTCTTT. Translated, it gives CSVERGSTHTEAFF.

The rearrangement links TRBV12-5 to TRBJ2-1; D is ambiguous. This CDR3 is 13 amino acids long. V lost 1 base and J 7 bases, leaving 8 bases between the germline ends. CDR1 is LGHNT and CDR2 is FRNRAP in the germline V gene. The CDR3 nucleotides are TGTGCTAGTGGTTTGGCCGTCCTAAATGAGCAGTTCTTC. Its protein product is CASGLAVLNEQFF.

This clonotype was observed many times. J is TRBJ2-1 and V is TRBV12-3 or TRBV12-4; 8 bases align to TRBD1. V shed 6 bases, J shed 0 bases, and the junction held 4 bases outside the gene matches. This CDR3 spans 15 amino acids. The CDR3 coding sequence is TGTGCCAGCAGGTCTACAGGGGGCTCCTACAATGAGCAGTTCTTC. Protein product: CASRSTGGSYNEQFF.

The V call is TRBV6-2 or TRBV6-3, the J call TRBJ1-1, with 10 bases identical to TRBD1. J was trimmed by 4 bases and V by 2 bases; bases with no gene match: 1. CDR3 length: 14 residues. Per the germline V gene, CDR1 is MNHEY and CDR2 is SVGEGT. Here the CDR3 DNA reads TGTGCCAGCAGTTACCGGACAGGGGGCACTGAAGCTTTCTTT. It codes for CASSYRTGGTEAFF.

This clonotype was picked up a small number of times. The V gene is TRBV20-1, the J gene TRBJ1-5; 9 nucleotides align to TRBD1. This CDR3 is 14 amino acids long. The trim removed 3 bases at V and 6 bases at J, leaving 6 bases unmatched. CDR1 and CDR2 (germline): DFQATT, SNEGSKA (reference sequence). As DNA, the CDR3 is TGCAGTGCTAGCCTCGGACAGGGGTTTCAGCCCCAGCATTTT. Its protein is CSASLGQGFQPQHF.

This clonotype was counted at least ten times. The chain recombines TRBV2 with TRBJ2-3; D is ambiguous. The CDR3 consists of 14 residues. Germline V CDR1 and CDR2: SNHLY, FYNNEI. V was trimmed by 2 bases and J by 2 bases, leaving 8 bases between them. CDR3 residues: CASSEWADTDTQYF. CDR3 DNA sequence: TGTGCCAGCAGTGAATGGGCTGACACAGATACGCAGTATTTT.

In this sample, this clonotype turned up many times. The V and J genes are TRBV12-3 or TRBV12-4 and TRBJ1-1; maybe TRBD1 (6 bases). This CDR3 is 12 amino acids long. V was cut by 6 bases and J by 7 bases, with 12 bases left in between. CDR3 region: CASSRNRVEAFF. CDR3 sequence (DNA): TGTGCCAGCAGCCGCAACAGGGTTGAAGCTTTCTTT.

The sample holds many counts of this clonotype. The chain couples TRBV5-1 to TRBJ2-3; 9 bases are shared with TRBD1. The CDR3 sequence is 15 residues long. Germline CDR1 reads SGHRS; CDR2 reads YFSETQ. The V segment lost 4 bases and the J segment 0 bases; nucleotides outside the gene matches: 3. This chain's CDR3 is CASSEQGASTDTQYF. As DNA, the CDR3 is TGCGCCAGCAGCGAACAGGGGGCGAGCACAGATACGCAGTATTTT.

CDR3 DNA sequence: TGTGCCAGCAGCTGGGGGCGGGACAGCTACAACACCGGGGAGCTGTTTTTT. It yields the protein CASSWGRDSYNTGELFF. The chain carries TRBV7-9 and TRBJ2-2, with a weak D call TRBD1 (7 bases). V lost 4 bases and J 2 bases, leaving 17 bases between the germline ends. Germline-derived CDR1 and CDR2 are SEHNR and FQNEAQ (reference sequence). The CDR3 is 17 amino acids.

This clonotype was observed a few times. This chain uses TRBV7-2 with TRBJ1-2; D is unclear. V was trimmed by 1 base and J by 4 bases, leaving 16 bases between them. Germline loops: CDR1 SGHTA, CDR2 FQGNSA. The CDR3 length is 16 residues. The CDR3 bases are TGTGCCAGCAGCTTAGAAAAATTAACCCTTTCCTATGGCTACACCTTC. Its translation: CASSLEKLTLSYGYTF.

The sample holds a few counts of this clonotype. CDR3 residues: CASSVVRESATEAFF. The CDR3 region has the DNA TGTGCCAGCAGCGTAGTGAGGGAGTCAGCCACTGAAGCTTTCTTT. This rearrangement joins TRBV9 to TRBJ1-1; no clear D. The CDR3 is 15 amino acids. The V gene's germline CDR1 is SGDLS and CDR2 YYNGEE. Trimming removed 0 bases from V and 4 bases from J, with 13 bases in between. Full variable domain (remainder filled in from reference TRBV9 and TRBJ1-1): DSGVTQTPKHLITATGQRVTLRCSPRSGDLSVYWYQQSLDQGLQFLIQYYNGEERAKGNILERFSAQQFPDLHSELNLSSLELGDSALYFCASSVVRESATEAFFGQGTRLTVV.

Comment on this clonotype: The junction shows a germline mismatch at one end, possibly a read error. V is TRBV6-1 and J is TRBJ1-1, with TRBD1 as a possible D gene (5 bases). Germline V gene data show CDR1 as MNHNS and CDR2 as SASEGT. The CDR3 is 14 residues long. For the CDR3, the DNA is TGTGCCGGCAGCCCCCGGACAATGCCGCCTGAAGCTTTCTTT. This sequence encodes CAGSPRTMPPEAFF.

This clonotype was detected ten times or more. The V call is TRBV7-8, the J call TRBJ1-1; D gene ambiguous. This CDR3 is 12 amino acids long. Per the germline V gene, CDR1 is SGHVS and CDR2 is FQNEAQ. Trimming took off 6 bases at V and 5 bases at J, with 10 bases between the two ends. The CDR3 DNA sequence: TGTGCCAGCAGGGCCCTCGGGACTGAAGCTTTCTTT. Encoded protein: CASRALGTEAFF.

This clonotype was counted at least ten times. The V gene is TRBV30, the J gene TRBJ2-7; 7 positions match TRBD2. Germline assignment: CDR1 GTSNPN and CDR2 SVGIG (reference sequence). CDR3 length: 12 residues. With 5 bases clipped from V and 0 bases from J, the junction kept 1 base outside the gene matches. The CDR3 region is CAWGGSSYEQYF. The CDR3 nucleotides are TGTGCCTGGGGCGGGAGCTCCTACGAGCAGTACTTC.

The sample holds a few counts of this clonotype. The chain couples TRBV19 to TRBJ1-1; 7 bases agree with TRBD1. The CDR3 contains 15 residues. Looked up from germline, CDR1 is LNHDA and CDR2 is SQIVND (reference sequence). The junction had 8 bases not matched to a gene; V was cut back by 3 bases and J by 4 bases. For the CDR3, the DNA is TGTGCCAGTAGTATGGGGGGGACAGTCGGCACTGAAGCTTTCTTT. This gives the protein CASSMGGTVGTEAFF.

A few counts support this clonotype. The chain joins TRBV7-9 to TRBJ2-4, with 9 bases fitting TRBD1. The CDR3 runs to 16 residues. V was clipped by 5 bases and J by 6 bases; unmatched bases: 11. Germline V gene lookup returns CDR1 SEHNR and CDR2 FQNEAQ (reference sequence). The CDR3 nucleotides read TGTGCCAGCAGCCCGAAGGGGGGACAGGGTATAAACATTCAGTACTTC. This codes for CASSPKGGQGINIQYF.

This clonotype was seen a few times. CDR3 DNA sequence: TGTGCCAGCAGTTACTCAGAACAGGGCGGCCCCTACGAGCAGTACTTC. Protein: CASSYSEQGGPYEQYF. V gene TRBV6-2 or TRBV6-3 combines with J gene TRBJ2-7; the D gene is possibly TRBD1 (6 bases). Trimming stripped 0 bases from V and 2 bases from J, with 14 bases between. CDR3 size: 16 residues. Germline loops: CDR1 MNHEY, CDR2 SVGEGT.

Many counts were recorded for this clonotype. J is TRBJ1-6 and V is TRBV3-1; TRBD1 is a possible D gene (6 bases). Germline V lookup: CDR1 LGHDT, CDR2 YNNKEL (reference sequence). V was shortened by 0 bases and J by 10 bases, with 10 bases between the two germline ends. The CDR3 sequence is 14 residues long. CDR3 sequence reads: CASSQETGNSPLHF. In nucleotides, the CDR3 is TGTGCCAGCAGCCAAGAAACAGGGAACTCACCCCTCCACTTT.